A single sample is the source of the 32 T cell receptor beta chains below, sequenced in a study of CD8 T cells in ankylosing spondylitis. Study results and limitations: In ankylosing spondylitis blood, a motif of about eight highly homologous TCR beta variants appeared characteristic.

Each CDR3 protein gets one entry after TCRdb re-called the 5' RACE reads with MiXCR. The table includes hundreds of thousands of distinct CDR3 sequences, about 24% detected once. No antigen has been assigned to these receptors. The specimen sequenced was blood, either unsorted or a sorted T cell fraction (not recorded which). Source of these receptors: a male donor with ankylosing spondylitis.

This clonotype came up many times. The chain uses TRBV5-1 and TRBJ1-1; D is perhaps TRBD1 (6 bases). There are 13 residues in the CDR3. V was trimmed by 3 bases and J by 5 bases, leaving 11 bases between them. Germline V gene data show CDR1 as SGHRS and CDR2 as YFSETQ. The DNA for the CDR3 is TGCGCCAGCAGCTCACAGGGTAGAACTGAAGCTTTCTTT. It encodes CASSSQGRTEAFF.

This clonotype was detected ten times or more. The rearrangement joins TRBV29-1 to TRBJ2-7; tentatively, D is TRBD1 or TRBD2 (6 bases each). Trimming took off 1 base at V and 4 bases at J, with 20 bases between the two ends. This CDR3 is built from 16 residues. Germline assignment: CDR1 SQVTM and CDR2 ANQGSEA. CDR3 nucleotide sequence: TGCAGCGTTGAAGCAAGAGGGGGGACATCTCCTTACGAGCAGTACTTC. Amino acids: CSVEARGGTSPYEQYF.

The J gene is TRBJ2-1, the V gene TRBV20-1; D is unresolved. The germline V and J ends were trimmed by 4 bases and 8 bases, with 30 bases remaining between them. CDR1 and CDR2 from the germline V gene are DFQATT and SNEGSKA (reference sequence). The CDR3 consists of 18 residues. In DNA form, the CDR3 reads TGCAGTGCTACCCCTCCTTCAACTGTTTCATCTAGGGTGGATGAGCAGTTCTTC. The encoded protein is CSATPPSTVSSRVDEQFF.

This chain links TRBV3-1 with TRBJ2-2; weak D call: TRBD2 (5 bases). The CDR3 covers 16 residues. Germline lookup yields CDR1 LGHDT and CDR2 YNNKEL (reference sequence). Trimming took 0 bases from V and 4 from J, leaving 12 bases between them. The DNA of the CDR3 is TGTGCCAGCAGCCAAGACTCCGGCGGGTCCACCGGGGAGCTGTTTTTT. Translating it yields CASSQDSGGSTGELFF.

This rearrangement joins TRBV5-1 to TRBJ1-1, with D perhaps matching TRBD1 (6 bases). Germline loops: CDR1 SGHRS, CDR2 YFSETQ. This CDR3 is built from 16 residues. The ends were cut back, 4 bases at V and 0 bases at J, with 16 bases in the middle. Here the CDR3 DNA reads TGCGCCAGCAGCATACCGCAGACAGGCATGAACACTGAAGCTTTCTTT. Amino acid sequence: CASSIPQTGMNTEAFF.

This clonotype has just a few counts. V and J are TRBV29-1 and TRBJ1-2; D gene ambiguous. V shed 6 bases and J shed 0 bases, with 11 bases lying between them. The CDR3 contains 13 residues. The germline CDR1 and CDR2 sequences are SQVTM and ANQGSEA. The CDR3 sequence: CSVSIGPNYGYTF. DNA of the CDR3: TGCAGCGTCTCAATCGGGCCTAACTATGGCTACACCTTC.

The CDR3 sequence is CSAIPLRSGRIREQYF. The CDR3 region has the DNA TGCAGTGCTATCCCCCTTAGGAGCGGGAGAATTCGGGAGCAGTACTTC. This chain links TRBV20-1 with TRBJ2-7; TRBD2 matches 8 bases. Germline V gene lookup returns CDR1 DFQATT and CDR2 SNEGSKA (reference sequence). V lost 4 bases, J lost 7 bases, and 18 bases stayed unmatched. This CDR3 spans 16 amino acids.

The chain joins TRBV29-1 to TRBJ2-1; no clear D. CDR1 SQVTM and CDR2 ANQGSEA come from the germline V gene. Trimming left V 4 bases short and J 3 bases short, with 7 bases between. The CDR3 runs 12 residues. In nucleotides, the CDR3 is TGCAGCGTTGGAGCGAACTACAATGAGCAGTTCTTC. Translating it yields CSVGANYNEQFF.

The chain joins TRBV29-1 to TRBJ2-3, with D hard to call. Germline lookup yields CDR1 SQVTM and CDR2 ANQGSEA. V was cut by 3 bases and J by 4 bases, with 14 bases left in between. The CDR3 length is 14 residues. The CDR3 DNA reads TGCAGCGTTGACCACCCCGGAGTGGCAGATACGCAGTATTTT. Its protein is CSVDHPGVADTQYF.

This clonotype has more than one count but fewer than ten. The chain combines TRBV5-1 with TRBJ2-3, with TRBD2 identical over 7 bases. The CDR3 loop spans 13 amino acids. The trim removed 7 bases at V and 6 bases at J, leaving 8 bases unmatched. The germline CDR1 and CDR2 sequences are SGHRS and YFSETQ. The CDR3 DNA reads TGCGCCAGCGCGGGAGTTCTGGGGGATACGCAGTATTTT. It is translated as CASAGVLGDTQYF.

In this sample, this clonotype turned up a few times. This chain joins TRBV3-1 and TRBJ2-2; 8 bases agree with TRBD1. The CDR3 consists of 17 residues. The germline CDR1 and CDR2 sequences are LGHDT and YNNKEL (reference sequence). Germline trimming cut 3 bases from V and 4 bases from J; bases unmatched to any gene: 10. The CDR3: CASSHHSGGAGTGELFF. The CDR3, as DNA: TGTGCCAGCAGCCATCATTCAGGGGGCGCCGGCACCGGGGAGCTGTTTTTT.

V usage is TRBV20-1 and J usage is TRBJ2-5, with 8 bases aligning to TRBD2. This CDR3 contains 14 residues. CDR1 is DFQATT and CDR2 is SNEGSKA in the germline V gene (reference sequence). Unmatched junction bases numbered 11, after V lost 6 bases and J lost 5 bases. The CDR3 bases are TGCAGTGCCCTGTCTCGGGAGGGAGGGGAGACCCAGTACTTC. This translates into CSALSREGGETQYF.

The genes are TRBV2 and TRBJ1-2; no clear D gene. V lost 5 bases and J lost 8, with 15 bases in between. The CDR3 has 13 amino acids. Germline V gene lookup returns CDR1 SNHLY and CDR2 FYNNEI. This CDR3 reads CASSSETKGGYTF. CDR3 DNA sequence: TGTGCCAGCAGTTCCGAAACAAAGGGAGGCTACACCTTC.

This chain uses TRBV5-1 with TRBJ2-3; 11 positions agree with TRBD2. Germline assignment: CDR1 SGHRS and CDR2 YFSETQ. CDR3 length equals 14 residues. J gave up 5 bases and V 4 bases, and 3 bases lay outside the gene matches. CDR3 sequence: CASSAGLAGDTQYF. The CDR3 DNA is TGCGCCAGCAGCGCAGGACTAGCGGGAGATACGCAGTATTTT.

This clonotype has just a few counts. This rearrangement joins TRBV24-1 to TRBJ2-1; no definite D call. The V end was cut by 7 bases, the J end by 0 bases, with 6 bases between. Germline CDR1 is KGHDR and CDR2 is SFDVKD. The CDR3 has 13 residues. The CDR3: CATSRFSYNEQFF. The CDR3 DNA reads as TGTGCCACCAGCAGGTTCTCCTACAATGAGCAGTTCTTC.

This clonotype occurred a few times. This rearrangement joins TRBV7-2 to TRBJ1-3; 7 bases are shared with TRBD1. The ends lost 5 bases at V and 0 bases at J; junction bases unmatched: 10. The CDR3 has 17 amino acids. In germline, CDR1 is SGHTA, CDR2 FQGNSA. CDR3 in amino acids: CASSRDRAQSSGNTIYF. The DNA for the CDR3 is TGTGCCAGCAGCCGAGACAGGGCCCAAAGCTCTGGAAACACCATATATTTT.

This clonotype was seen a handful of times. J is TRBJ1-2 and V is TRBV10-3; a possible D gene is TRBD1 (5 bases). Germline assignment: CDR1 ENHRY and CDR2 SYGVKD. V was shortened by 6 bases and J by 8 bases, with 16 bases between the two germline ends. The CDR3 consists of 13 residues. In nucleotides, the CDR3 is TGTGCCATCAGGGGGGACGGGACCGCGGGCTACACCTTC. Its protein is CAIRGDGTAGYTF.

The chain carries TRBV3-1 and TRBJ1-3; no clear D gene. Germline-derived CDR1 and CDR2 are LGHDT and YNNKEL (reference sequence). The V and J ends lost 1 base and 4 bases respectively, with 11 bases between them. The CDR3 spans 15 residues. The CDR3 protein is CASSQVQSSGNTIYF. For the CDR3, the DNA is TGTGCCAGCAGCCAAGTACAATCTTCCGGAAACACCATATATTTT.

This clonotype has just a few counts. This chain joins TRBV5-6 and TRBJ2-7; maybe TRBD2 (6 bases). Germline CDR1 SGHDT, CDR2 YYEEEE. The V and J ends lost 0 bases and 4 bases respectively, with 11 bases between them. The CDR3 has 14 residues. CDR3 loop: CASSLVGSGYEQYF. The CDR3 DNA reads as TGTGCCAGCAGCTTGGTTGGTAGCGGTTACGAGCAGTACTTC.

This clonotype was seen a handful of times. This chain connects TRBV20-1 to TRBJ2-3, with D unclear. V gave up 2 bases and J gave up 6 bases, with 6 bases separating them. The germline V gene has CDR1 DFQATT and CDR2 SNEGSKA (reference sequence). There are 11 residues in the CDR3. CDR3 protein: CSARSGDTQYF. The CDR3 nucleotides read TGCAGTGCTAGATCGGGTGATACGCAGTATTTT.

The rearrangement links TRBV5-1 to TRBJ2-3, with D possibly being TRBD1 or TRBD2 (6 bases each). Per germline, CDR1 SGHRS and CDR2 YFSETQ. The CDR3 contains 15 residues. V was shortened by 4 bases and J by 5 bases, with 17 bases between the two germline ends. The chain's CDR3 is CASSVPGGWEDTQYF. The DNA of the CDR3 is TGCGCCAGCAGCGTACCCGGGGGCTGGGAAGATACGCAGTATTTT.

The gene calls are TRBV6-5 and TRBJ1-5, with a weak D call TRBD1 (5 bases). The germline V gene has CDR1 MNHEY and CDR2 SVGAGI. Trimming took off 2 bases at V and 5 bases at J, with 10 bases between the two ends. The CDR3 has 14 amino acids. CDR3 bases: TGTGCCAGCAGTTACCCGGGGGACTATCAGCCCCAGCATTTT. It translates to CASSYPGDYQPQHF.

This clonotype was picked up a small number of times. The genes are TRBV29-1 and TRBJ2-1, with D perhaps TRBD1 or TRBD2 (6 bases each). There are 14 residues in the CDR3. Germline V lookup: CDR1 SQVTM, CDR2 ANQGSEA. The V and J ends lost 3 bases and 8 bases respectively, with 17 bases between them. The CDR3 nucleotides read TGCAGCGTTGACGGAGGGCAGGGGCGCGATGAGCAGTTCTTC. Protein sequence: CSVDGGQGRDEQFF.

This clonotype was detected only a few times. The chain employs TRBV5-1 and TRBJ2-2, with 11 bases aligning to TRBD1. Germline CDR1 is SGHRS and CDR2 is YFSETQ. V dropped 7 bases and J dropped 6; count of bases not matched to a gene: 8. The CDR3 is 15 amino acids. The CDR3 sequence is CASGLGQGAPGELFF. The CDR3 DNA sequence: TGCGCCAGCGGACTCGGACAGGGGGCGCCCGGGGAGCTGTTTTTT. Full variable domain (missing parts from reference TRBV5-1 and TRBJ2-2): KAGVTQTPRYLIKTRGQQVTLSCSPISGHRSVSWYQQTPGQGLQFLFEYFSETQRNKGNFPGRFSGRQFSNSRSEMNVSTLELGDSALYLCASGLGQGAPGELFFGEGSRLTVL.

This chain connects TRBV3-1 to TRBJ2-7, with 7 bases aligning to TRBD1. V lost 0 bases, J lost 6 bases, and 2 bases stayed unmatched. CDR3 length: 13 residues. Germline V lookup: CDR1 LGHDT, CDR2 YNNKEL (reference sequence). In nucleotides, the CDR3 is TGTGCCAGCAGCCAAGAGGACAGGCCCGAGCAGTACTTC. Translated, it gives CASSQEDRPEQYF.

This clonotype was picked up many times. The chain couples TRBV7-9 to TRBJ2-1; TRBD2 aligns across 10 bases. CDR1 and CDR2 from the germline V gene are SEHNR and FQNEAQ (reference sequence). Germline trimming cut 0 bases from V and 6 bases from J; bases unmatched to any gene: 5. The CDR3 length is 16 residues. Here the CDR3 reads CASSLALAGEGNEQFF. CDR3 nucleotide sequence: TGTGCCAGCAGCTTAGCCCTAGCGGGAGAAGGCAATGAGCAGTTCTTC.

This clonotype has ten or more counts. The V and J genes are TRBV7-8 and TRBJ2-7, with 9 bases aligning to TRBD2. CDR1 is SGHVS and CDR2 is FQNEAQ in the germline V gene. V was clipped by 2 bases and J by 5 bases; unmatched bases: 7. The length of the CDR3 is 15 residues. CDR3 in DNA: TGTGCCAGCAGCTTACTTAGTCTAGCGGGAAACGAGCAGTACGTC. This sequence encodes CASSLLSLAGNEQYV.

This clonotype has only a few counts. This sequence joins TRBV29-1 and TRBJ1-4; possible D gene TRBD1, 5 bases. The V and J ends lost 7 bases and 4 bases respectively, with 13 bases between them. CDR1 is SQVTM and CDR2 is ANQGSEA in the germline V gene. The CDR3 spans 13 residues. The CDR3 sequence: CSAETARNEKLFF. The CDR3 DNA follows: TGCAGCGCAGAGACAGCTCGTAATGAAAAACTGTTTTTT.

The V call is TRBV6-5, the J call TRBJ2-2; D is uncertain. The CDR3 extends over 14 amino acids. Germline CDR1 and CDR2: MNHEY and SVGAGI. Trimming pared 0 bases from V and 9 bases from J, leaving 11 bases between. In DNA form, the CDR3 reads TGTGCCAGCAGTTACTCGATTGGTGGGCGGGAGCTGTTTTTT. This gives the protein CASSYSIGGRELFF.

This sequence joins TRBV18 and TRBJ1-6; 8 bases agree with TRBD1. Germline CDR1 reads KGHSH; CDR2 reads LQKENI. Trimming took 3 bases from V and 10 from J; bases not matched to a gene: 8. This CDR3 has 15 amino acids. Here the CDR3 reads CASSPLDRERSPLHF. CDR3 nucleotide sequence: TGTGCCAGCTCACCTCTGGACAGGGAGAGATCACCCCTCCACTTT.

This clonotype has more than one count but fewer than ten. V and J are TRBV15 and TRBJ2-5; 14 nucleotides agree with TRBD2. In germline, CDR1 is LNHNV, CDR2 YYDKDF (reference sequence). CDR3 length: 17 amino acids. Trimming took 3 bases from V and 4 from J; bases not matched to a gene: 7. CDR3 amino acids: CATSRRTGTSGRETQYF. The CDR3 DNA sequence: TGTGCCACCAGCAGGAGAACCGGGACTAGCGGGAGAGAGACCCAGTACTTC.

This clonotype was seen a few times. The chain couples TRBV13 to TRBJ2-7, with 8 bases fitting TRBD2. J was trimmed by 7 bases and V by 5 bases; bases with no gene match: 19. Germline V gives CDR1 PRHDT, CDR2 FYEKMQ (reference sequence). The CDR3 covers 17 residues. The CDR3 DNA follows: TGTGCCAGCAGCCACCCCCCGGCGGGAGGCCTCCCGGGGGAGCAGTACTTC. It encodes CASSHPPAGGLPGEQYF. Combining the CDR3 with reference TRBV13 and TRBJ2-7 gives the whole variable domain AAGVIQSPRHLIKEKRETATLKCYPIPRHDTVYWYQQGPGQDPQFLISFYEKMQSDKGSIPDRFSAQQFSDYHSELNMSSLELGDSALYFCASSHPPAGGLPGEQYFGPGTRLTVT.